This TCR beta chain was sequenced in a study of shared clonotypes between healthy human individuals. Naive CD8 populations comprised CD45RO-negative cells positively selected for CCR7, excluding terminally differentiated effector memory CD45RA+ cells. TCRdb's table, derived via immunoSEQ multiplex PCR, lists solely in-frame clones and lacks some. Seen here are 560,000 or so clones, approximately 96% observed once, and the top ten hold about 0.11%. A word on this clone: The sample holds other DNA sequences that translate to the same CDR3.

V gave up 2 bases and J gave up 5 bases, with 3 bases separating them. Germline assignment: CDR1 MNHEY and CDR2 SVGAGI. The CDR3 consists of 11 residues. Sample: naive CD8+ T cells sorted from blood. This sequence originates from a woman under 40 in good health. The chain joins TRBV6-5 to TRBJ2-5; unclear D gene. The CDR3 DNA reads as TGTGCCAGCAGTTACCGCGAGACCCAGTACTTC. This codes for CASSYRETQYF.